The clone carrying this TCR beta chain showed up just once. V shed 0 bases and J 1 base; nucleotides not matched to a gene: 1. There are 15 residues in the CDR3. Germline CDR1 is MNHNY and CDR2 is SVGAGI (reference sequence). These data belong to a study of T cell changes during pregnancy in multiple sclerosis. Measured with immunoSEQ multiplex PCR; TCRdb has only the in-frame clones, and not every one. The table records about 44,000 clones, roughly nine tenths of them present only once. The V call is TRBV6-6, the J call TRBJ2-3, with 7 bases aligning to TRBD2. This TCR derives from a female donor with multiple sclerosis, enrolled in a pregnancy study. The sequenced sample was CD4+ T cells from peripheral blood mononuclear cells, obtained after pregnancy. The CDR3 coding sequence is TGTGCCAGCAGTTACTCTACTAGCGGCACAGATACGCAGTATTTT. Residues: CASSYSTSGTDTQYF.